This T cell receptor (beta chain) was documented in a study of T cell responses to AZD1222 COVID-19 vaccine. The CDR3 extends over 16 amino acids. Trimming took 4 bases from V and 1 from J; bases not matched to a gene: 6. In germline, CDR1 is MGHDK, CDR2 SYGVNS. General study points: In a largely white British group with more females than males, clonal diversity was possibly underestimated. Spike-specific TCR breadth and depth went up after people got two AZD1222 doses.

The method was immunoSEQ multiplex PCR; TCRdb's version includes in-frame clones alone and lacks a portion of them. Among tens of thousands of clones, approximately 80% were seen once, and the ten largest hold about 14%. The sample holds a few counts of this clone. Its specificity is not known. The sequence was collected from an adult who received the AZD1222 COVID-19 vaccine. Specimen: peripheral blood, collected 28 days after the second AZD1222 dose. This rearrangement joins TRBV25-1 to TRBJ2-2; 7 bases are a match to TRBD1. This CDR3 is CASSGAGTENTGELFF. The DNA for the CDR3 is TGTGCCAGCAGTGGCGCCGGGACAGAGAACACCGGGGAGCTGTTTTTT.